This T cell receptor beta chain is drawn from a study of early T cells in non-severe SARS-CoV-2 infection. Study overall: Investigators sequenced bulk RNA drawn from unsorted whole blood, and chains remained unpaired.

As regards this clonotype: The target antigen is unknown.

Study observations and caveats: Anti-spike CD8 responses were favored by VDJdb matching, which missed private and CD4 specificities.

This CDR3 spans 15 amino acids. V was clipped by 1 base and J by 8 bases, with 17 bases between them. Germline CDR1 reads SGHTA; CDR2 reads FQGNSA. Each single cDNA molecule received a unique molecular identifier. MiXCR was run by TCRdb on the 5' RACE reads, yielding one entry per CDR3 protein. The sample lists roughly 42,000 distinct CDR3 sequences, more than 9% occurring once. This TCR came from an adult who was a healthcare worker with PCR-confirmed SARS-CoV-2 infection or an uninfected control (not recorded which). The V call is TRBV7-2, the J call TRBJ1-2; D not resolved. Sequencing was performed on whole blood. CDR3: CASSLGLLSHPGYTF. CDR3 DNA sequence: TGTGCCAGCAGCTTAGGATTATTGAGTCATCCCGGCTACACCTTC.